What follows are 4 T cell receptor beta chains derived from one specimen sequenced in a study of T cell responses to AZD1222 COVID-19 vaccine. TCRdb's copy holds only in-frame clones and misses some; the assay was immunoSEQ multiplex PCR. The table includes 55,000 to 80,000 clones, less than 90% detected once. The sequenced sample was peripheral blood, obtained on day 0 of AZD1222 vaccination. Receptors originate from an adult in good health.

This chain connects TRBV19 to TRBJ1-5; TRBD1 agrees at 11 bases. From germline, CDR1 is LNHDA and CDR2 SQIVND (reference sequence). This CDR3 region has 15 residues. Trimming cost V 6 bases and J 8 bases; bases outside gene matches: 9. The CDR3 DNA follows: TGTGCCAGTAGCAGGGGACAGGGGGTTCCCGAGCCCCAGCATTTT. The encoded protein is CASSRGQGVPEPQHF.

CDR3 amino acids: CASIGHVDRGSYGPQHF. CDR3 nucleotide sequence: TGTGCCAGTATAGGGCATGTGGACAGGGGTTCGTATGGGCCCCAGCATTTT. This sequence joins TRBV19 and TRBJ1-5, with 9 positions matching TRBD1. CDR3 size: 17 residues. From germline, CDR1 is LNHDA and CDR2 SQIVND (reference sequence). Trimming cost V 7 bases and J 9 bases; bases outside gene matches: 19.

This sequence joins TRBV30 and TRBJ2-7; D perhaps matches TRBD2 (8 bases). In germline, CDR1 is GTSNPN, CDR2 SVGIG (reference sequence). The CDR3 loop spans 13 amino acids. The CDR3 loop is CALIAGQSYEQYF. Written as DNA, the CDR3 is TGTGCTTTGATAGCGGGACAGTCCTACGAGCAGTACTTC.

This clone was recorded only once. CDR3 bases: TGTGCCAGCAGTTACACCGGGACAGGGAAAAACATTCAGTACTTC. This gives the protein CASSYTGTGKNIQYF. The rearrangement links TRBV6-2 or TRBV6-3 to TRBJ2-4; 9 bases match TRBD1. CDR3 length: 15 residues. Germline values: CDR1 MNHEY, CDR2 SVGEGT. Germline trimming cut 2 bases from V and 4 bases from J; bases unmatched to any gene: 3.